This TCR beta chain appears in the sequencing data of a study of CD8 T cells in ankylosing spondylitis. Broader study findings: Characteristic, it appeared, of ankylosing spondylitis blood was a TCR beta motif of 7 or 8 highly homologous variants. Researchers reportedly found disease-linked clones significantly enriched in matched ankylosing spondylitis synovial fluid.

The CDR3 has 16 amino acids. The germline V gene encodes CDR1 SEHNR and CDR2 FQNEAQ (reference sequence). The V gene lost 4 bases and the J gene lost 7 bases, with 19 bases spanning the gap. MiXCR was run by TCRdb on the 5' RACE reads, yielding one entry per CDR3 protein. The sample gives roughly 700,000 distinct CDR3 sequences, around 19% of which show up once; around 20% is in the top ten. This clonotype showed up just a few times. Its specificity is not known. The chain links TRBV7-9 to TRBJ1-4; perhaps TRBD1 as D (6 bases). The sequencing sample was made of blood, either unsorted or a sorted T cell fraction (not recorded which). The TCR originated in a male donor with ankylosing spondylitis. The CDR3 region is CASSSKTGTESEKLFF. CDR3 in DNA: TGTGCCAGCAGCTCGAAAACAGGGACGGAAAGTGAAAAACTGTTTTTT.